This entry describes one T cell receptor (beta chain). Its antigen is still unknown. This sample is part of a study of cytomegalovirus exposure and HLA in healthy donors. Overall study findings and caveats: Cytomegalovirus-associated TCR beta chains were listed, numbering more than 150.

Germline V CDR1 and CDR2: SGHTA, FQGNSA. This CDR3 is 15 amino acids long. Trimming removed 1 base at V and 3 bases at J, with 10 bases between. Measured with immunoSEQ multiplex PCR; TCRdb has only the in-frame clones, and not every one. There are about 150,000 clones in the sample; approximately 89% occur only once, and under 0.8% lies in the top ten. The rearrangement uses TRBV7-2 and TRBJ1-3; D may be TRBD1 (5 bases). The receptor was derived from a man between 18 and 35 years old in good health and CMV-seronegative. The sample comprised PBMCs. The CDR3 is CASSLGRGSGNTIYF. The CDR3 DNA reads as TGTGCCAGCAGCTTAGGCCGGGGGAGTGGAAACACCATATATTTT.